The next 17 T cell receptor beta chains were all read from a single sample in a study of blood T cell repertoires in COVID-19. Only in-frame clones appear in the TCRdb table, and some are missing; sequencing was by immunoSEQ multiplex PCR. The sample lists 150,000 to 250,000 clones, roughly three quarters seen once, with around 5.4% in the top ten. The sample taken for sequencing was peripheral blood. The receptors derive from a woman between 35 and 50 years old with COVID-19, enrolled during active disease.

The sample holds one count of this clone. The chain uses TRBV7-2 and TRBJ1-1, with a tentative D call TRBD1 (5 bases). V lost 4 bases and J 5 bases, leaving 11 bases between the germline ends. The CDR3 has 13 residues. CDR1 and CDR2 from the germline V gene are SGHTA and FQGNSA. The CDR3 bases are TGTGCCAGCAGCTCCCGACAGTTGACTGAAGCTTTCTTT. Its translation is CASSSRQLTEAFF.

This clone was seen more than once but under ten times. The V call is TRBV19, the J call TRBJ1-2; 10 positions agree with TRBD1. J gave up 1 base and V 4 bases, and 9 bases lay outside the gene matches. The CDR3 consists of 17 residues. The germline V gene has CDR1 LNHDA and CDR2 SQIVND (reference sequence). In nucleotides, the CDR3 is TGTGCCAGTAGTACACGTCGGACAGGGGGTTATAACTATGGCTACACCTTC. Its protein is CASSTRRTGGYNYGYTF.

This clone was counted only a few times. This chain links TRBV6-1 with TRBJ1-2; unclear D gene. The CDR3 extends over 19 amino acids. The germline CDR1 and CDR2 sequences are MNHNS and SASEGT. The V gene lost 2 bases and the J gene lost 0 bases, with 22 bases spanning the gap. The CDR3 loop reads CASSELEALYNLANYGYTF. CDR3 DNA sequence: TGTGCCAGCAGTGAACTGGAGGCCCTTTATAATTTAGCTAACTATGGCTACACCTTC.

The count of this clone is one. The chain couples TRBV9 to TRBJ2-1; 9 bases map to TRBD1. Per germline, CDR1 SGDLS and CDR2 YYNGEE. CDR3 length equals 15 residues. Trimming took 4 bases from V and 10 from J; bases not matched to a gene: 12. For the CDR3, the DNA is TGTGCCAGCAGCTCCCGGGACAGGGCTGACGGGGAGCAGTTCTTC. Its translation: CASSSRDRADGEQFF.

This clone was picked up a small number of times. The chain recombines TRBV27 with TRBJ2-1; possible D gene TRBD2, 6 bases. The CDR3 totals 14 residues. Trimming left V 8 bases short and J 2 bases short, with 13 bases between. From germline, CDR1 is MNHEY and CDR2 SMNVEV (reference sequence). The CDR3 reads CASRGTVPYNEQFF. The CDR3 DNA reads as TGTGCCAGCCGGGGGACTGTCCCCTACAATGAGCAGTTCTTC.

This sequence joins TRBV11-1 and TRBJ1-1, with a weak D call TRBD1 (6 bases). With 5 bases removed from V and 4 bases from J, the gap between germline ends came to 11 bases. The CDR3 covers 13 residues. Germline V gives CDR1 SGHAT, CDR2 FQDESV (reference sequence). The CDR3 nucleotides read TGTGCCAGCAGCCATGGCAGGGGCACTGAAGCTTTCTTT. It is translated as CASSHGRGTEAFF. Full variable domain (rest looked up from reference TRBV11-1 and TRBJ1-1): EAEVAQSPRYKITEKSQAVAFWCDPISGHATLYWYRQILGQGPELLVQFQDESVVDDSQLPKDRFSAERLKGVDSTLKIQPAELGDSAMYLCASSHGRGTEAFFGQGTRLTVV.

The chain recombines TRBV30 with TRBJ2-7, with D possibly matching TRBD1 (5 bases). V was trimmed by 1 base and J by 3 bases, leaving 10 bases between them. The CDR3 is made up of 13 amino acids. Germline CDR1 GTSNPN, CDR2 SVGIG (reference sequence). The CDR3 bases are TGTGCCTGGAGTGGCGACAGCTACTACGAGCAGTACTTC. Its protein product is CAWSGDSYYEQYF.

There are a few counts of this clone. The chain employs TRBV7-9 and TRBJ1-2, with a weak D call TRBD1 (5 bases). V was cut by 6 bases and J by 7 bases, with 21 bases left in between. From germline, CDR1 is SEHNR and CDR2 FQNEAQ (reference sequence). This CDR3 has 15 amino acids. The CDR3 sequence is CASSPAGVAAGGYTF. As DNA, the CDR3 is TGTGCCAGCAGTCCCGCGGGGGTGGCGGCGGGTGGCTACACCTTC.

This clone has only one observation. CDR3 bases: TGTGCCAGCAGGAGCAACAGGGGCCCGAGCTCTGGGGCCAACGTCCTGACTTTC. Translated: CASRSNRGPSSGANVLTF. This chain uses TRBV11-2 with TRBJ2-6; 7 positions agree with TRBD1. Trimming took 6 bases from V and 0 from J; bases not matched to a gene: 11. Germline lookup yields CDR1 SGHAT and CDR2 FQNNGV. The CDR3 has 18 amino acids.

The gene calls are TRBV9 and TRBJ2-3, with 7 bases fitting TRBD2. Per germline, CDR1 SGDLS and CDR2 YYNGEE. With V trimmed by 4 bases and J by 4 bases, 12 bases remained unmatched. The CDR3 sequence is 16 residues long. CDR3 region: CASSLSTREGPDTQYF. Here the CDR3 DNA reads TGTGCCAGCAGCCTATCGACCAGGGAGGGCCCAGATACGCAGTATTTT.

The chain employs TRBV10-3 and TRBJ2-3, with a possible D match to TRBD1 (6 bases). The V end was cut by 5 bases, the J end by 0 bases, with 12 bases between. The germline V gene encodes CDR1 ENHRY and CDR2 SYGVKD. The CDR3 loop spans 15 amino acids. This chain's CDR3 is CAISTGTSSTDTQYF. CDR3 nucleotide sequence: TGTGCCATCAGTACCGGGACATCCAGCACAGATACGCAGTATTTT.

This chain's CDR3 is CASSLGGNTEAFF. DNA of the CDR3: TGTGCCAGCAGCTTGGGGGGGAACACTGAAGCTTTCTTT. The chain uses TRBV11-3 and TRBJ1-1; TRBD1 is a possible D gene (5 bases). The ends were cut back, 3 bases at V and 1 base at J, with 6 bases in the middle. Germline CDR1 reads SGHNT; CDR2 reads YENEEA. The CDR3 is 13 amino acids.

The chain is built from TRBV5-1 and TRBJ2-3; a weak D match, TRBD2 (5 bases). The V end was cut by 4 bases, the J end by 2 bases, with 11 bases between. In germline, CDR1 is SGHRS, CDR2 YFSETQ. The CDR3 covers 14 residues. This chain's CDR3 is CASSKRAPTDTQYF. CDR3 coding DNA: TGCGCCAGCAGCAAGAGGGCCCCCACAGATACGCAGTATTTT.

In DNA form, the CDR3 reads TGTGCCAGCAGTATCGGGACTACGATAAATGAGCAGTTCTTC. Protein: CASSIGTTINEQFF. The chain couples TRBV27 to TRBJ2-1, with 7 bases matching TRBD2. CDR1 MNHEY and CDR2 SMNVEV come from the germline V gene (reference sequence). Trimming at V came to 5 bases and at J to 7 bases, leaving 8 bases not matched to a gene. This CDR3 is 14 amino acids long.

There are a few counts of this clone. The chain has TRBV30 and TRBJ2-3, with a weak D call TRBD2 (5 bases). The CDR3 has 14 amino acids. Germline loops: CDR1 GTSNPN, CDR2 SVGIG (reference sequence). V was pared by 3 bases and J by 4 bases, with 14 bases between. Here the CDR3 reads CAWRGVGGPDTQYF. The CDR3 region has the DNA TGTGCCTGGAGGGGAGTAGGTGGTCCAGATACGCAGTATTTT.

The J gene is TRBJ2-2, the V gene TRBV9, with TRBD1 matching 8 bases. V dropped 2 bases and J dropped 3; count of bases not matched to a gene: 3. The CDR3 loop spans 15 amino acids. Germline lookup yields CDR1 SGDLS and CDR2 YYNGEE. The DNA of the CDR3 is TGTGCCAGCAGCGTGGACAGGGTGGACACCGGGGAGCTGTTTTTT. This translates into CASSVDRVDTGELFF.

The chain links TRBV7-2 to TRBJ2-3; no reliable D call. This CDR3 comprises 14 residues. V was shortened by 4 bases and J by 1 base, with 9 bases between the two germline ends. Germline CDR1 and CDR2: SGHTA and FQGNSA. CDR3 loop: CASSSRRGTDTQYF. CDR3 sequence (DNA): TGTGCCAGCAGCTCGAGGAGAGGCACAGATACGCAGTATTTT.